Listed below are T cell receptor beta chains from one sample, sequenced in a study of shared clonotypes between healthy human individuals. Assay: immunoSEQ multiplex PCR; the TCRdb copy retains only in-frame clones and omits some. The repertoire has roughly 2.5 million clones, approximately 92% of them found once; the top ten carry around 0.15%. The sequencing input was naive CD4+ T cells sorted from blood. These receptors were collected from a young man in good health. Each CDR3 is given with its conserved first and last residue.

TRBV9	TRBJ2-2	CASSARDSTGGELFF
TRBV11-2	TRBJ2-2	CASSLWNTGELFF
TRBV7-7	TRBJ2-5	CASSLGGTRGETQYF
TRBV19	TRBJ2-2	CASSIGRQFTGELFF
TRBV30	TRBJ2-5	CAWSRSTGAQYF
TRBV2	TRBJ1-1	CASRRTGANTEAFF
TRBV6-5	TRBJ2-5	CASSYGGEMTQYF
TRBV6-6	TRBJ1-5	CASRTVIGGRNQPQHF
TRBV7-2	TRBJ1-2	CASSPNWGTGRYTF
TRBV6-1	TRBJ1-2	CASSTDSRYGYTF
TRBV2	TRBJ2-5	CASRDIVYGKETQYF
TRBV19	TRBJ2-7	CASSSESSYEQYF
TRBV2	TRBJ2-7	CASRLLSVGQGHEQYF
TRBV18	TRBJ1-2	CASSPSPLANYGYTF
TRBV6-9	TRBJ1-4	CASTKGARGKLFF
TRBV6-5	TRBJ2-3	CASSRGTSGVRTQYF
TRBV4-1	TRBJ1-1	CASSHGGLRTDTEAFF
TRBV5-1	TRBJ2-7	CASSGRATSGFSYEQYF
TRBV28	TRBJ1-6	CASQPLGGNSPLHF
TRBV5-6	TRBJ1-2	CASRPRPGSSYYGYTF
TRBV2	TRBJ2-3	CASGDLLPGTDTQYF
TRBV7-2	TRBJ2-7	CASSFGQGGYEQYF
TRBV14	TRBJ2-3	CASSQEPLGGWGTDTQYF
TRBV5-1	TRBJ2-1	CASSYAAGGSYNEQFF